This T cell receptor beta chain was recorded in a study of human T cells and chemical hapten exposure. Study information: Sensitization was performed using 2% DPC on a 2 cm by 2 cm upper inner arm skin site. Women made up most patients, who had alopecia areata, totalis or universalis.

The CDR3 length is 13 residues. Trimming stripped 3 bases from V and 3 bases from J, with 9 bases between. Germline V CDR1 and CDR2: SGDLS, YYNGEE. This clonotype was observed a handful of times. Specified time point: patch test 3, about 24 weeks after DPC sensitization. Treatment described: therapeutic diphenylcyclopropenone sensitization with weekly scalp DPC. Library preparation tagged each individual cDNA molecule with a unique molecular identifier. In the authors' workflow: 95,638 TCRs per sample was the median, with a range of roughly 20,000 to 750,000. TCRdb reprocessed the RACE reads with MiXCR, giving one entry per CDR3 protein. TCRdb, not the authors, supplied the V and J calls. The sample contains 150,000 to 200,000 distinct CDR3 sequences, about a quarter of which appear only once.

The chain couples TRBV9 to TRBJ1-1; the D is unclear. This TCR came from a woman younger than 30 with alopecia areata. Some clones in this sample may be carry-over from other donors' samples. The specimen comprised whole blood, sampled in connection with sensitization to the hapten diphenylcyclopropenone (DPC). CDR3 nucleotides: TGTGCCAGCAGCGCGGAGAGATACACTGAAGCTTTCTTT. Its translation is CASSAERYTEAFF.